The 23 T cell receptor beta chains below all came from one sample that was sequenced in a study of blood T cell repertoires in COVID-19. Method: immunoSEQ multiplex PCR; TCRdb's copy keeps in-frame clones and lacks some. The data hold 360,000 or so clones, with 90% observed a single time. Sequenced: peripheral blood. These receptors were collected from a man younger than 30 with active or convalescent COVID-19.

This chain connects TRBV5-1 to TRBJ1-1; the D gene is possibly TRBD1 (6 bases). Germline V gives CDR1 SGHRS, CDR2 YFSETQ. Trimming stripped 4 bases from V and 4 bases from J, with 17 bases between. CDR3 length equals 15 residues. CDR3 in DNA: TGCGCCAGCAGCCAACTAACCGGGACAATCACTGAAGCTTTCTTT. As protein: CASSQLTGTITEAFF.

The chain recombines TRBV18 with TRBJ1-5, with D maybe TRBD1 (6 bases). CDR3 length: 16 residues. The germline CDR1 and CDR2 sequences are KGHSH and LQKENI. The germline V and J ends were trimmed by 3 bases and 2 bases, with 14 bases remaining between them. As DNA, the CDR3 is TGTGCCAGCTCACCCGCGGCGGGGGCCGGCAATCAGCCCCAGCATTTT. Translated, it gives CASSPAAGAGNQPQHF.

The chain employs TRBV30 and TRBJ1-4; tentatively, D is TRBD1 (6 bases). This CDR3 is 15 amino acids long. V gave up 3 bases and J gave up 0 bases, with 11 bases separating them. Germline V gives CDR1 GTSNPN, CDR2 SVGIG (reference sequence). In DNA, the CDR3 is TGTGCCTGGAGCCGTGGACAGACAACTAATGAAAAACTGTTTTTT. It translates to CAWSRGQTTNEKLFF.

The chain carries TRBV19 and TRBJ2-5; no clear D gene. From germline, CDR1 is LNHDA and CDR2 SQIVND (reference sequence). The CDR3 runs 11 residues. V was trimmed by 8 bases and J by 5 bases, leaving 9 bases between them. CDR3 amino acids: CASSLQETQYF. The CDR3 bases are TGTGCCAGTTCCCTACAGGAGACCCAGTACTTC.

This clone has only a few counts. The V call is TRBV19, the J call TRBJ1-6; D gene unclear. Germline V gene data show CDR1 as LNHDA and CDR2 as SQIVND (reference sequence). The V end was cut by 1 base, the J end by 0 bases, with 10 bases between. The CDR3 has 17 amino acids. CDR3 protein: CASSIARLSSYNSPLHF. In DNA, the CDR3 is TGTGCCAGTAGTATAGCGCGGCTGAGCTCCTATAATTCACCCCTCCACTTT.

In this sample, this clone turned up once. This chain joins TRBV7-3 and TRBJ2-3; 9 bases are shared with TRBD1. Germline V gives CDR1 SGHTA, CDR2 FQGTGA. Unmatched junction bases numbered 3, after V lost 5 bases and J lost 0 bases. This CDR3 region has 15 residues. CDR3 nucleotide sequence: TGTGCCAGCAGCCTACAGGGGGCTAGCACAGATACGCAGTATTTT. Encoded protein: CASSLQGASTDTQYF.

The chain joins TRBV11-2 to TRBJ2-3; the D is unclear. CDR3 length: 14 amino acids. Germline V gene lookup returns CDR1 SGHAT and CDR2 FQNNGV. Trimming took off 5 bases at V and 2 bases at J, with 11 bases between the two ends. This chain's CDR3 is CASSHSPITDTQYF. The CDR3 DNA sequence: TGTGCCAGCAGCCACAGCCCTATCACAGATACGCAGTATTTT.

This clone turned up a few times. The chain employs TRBV28 and TRBJ1-5; weak D call: TRBD1 (6 bases). The CDR3 extends over 16 amino acids. V lost 2 bases, J lost 3 bases, and 14 bases lay in between. CDR1 and CDR2 (germline): MDHEN, SYDVKM. CDR3 nucleotides: TGTGCCAGCAGTTTACCCGTCGACAGGTCCAATCAGCCCCAGCATTTT. It codes for CASSLPVDRSNQPQHF.

The chain is built from TRBV12-5 and TRBJ1-1, with 8 bases that match TRBD1. The CDR3 has 14 amino acids. Unmatched junction bases numbered 6, after V lost 6 bases and J lost 3 bases. The V gene's germline CDR1 is LGHNT and CDR2 FRNRAP. The CDR3 DNA reads as TGTGCTAGTGGCCCAGGGGGCGCGGACACTGAAGCTTTCTTT. Its translation: CASGPGGADTEAFF.

This rearrangement joins TRBV3-1 (or the pseudogene TRBV3-2) to TRBJ1-6; D call uncertain. Germline V gives CDR1 LGHDT, CDR2 YNNKEL (reference sequence). The V end was cut by 3 bases, the J end by 14 bases, with 17 bases between. The CDR3 contains 14 residues. CDR3 sequence reads: CASSHPGPGATLHF. CDR3 bases: TGTGCCAGCAGCCATCCCGGCCCCGGAGCCACCCTCCACTTT.

The chain is built from TRBV19 and TRBJ2-7; 7 bases are shared with TRBD2. The CDR3 contains 15 residues. Germline assignment: CDR1 LNHDA and CDR2 SQIVND (reference sequence). Losses at the gene ends were 6 bases for V and 0 bases for J; bases not matched to a gene: 8. CDR3 sequence reads: CASSPSGAPSYEQYF. The CDR3 DNA sequence: TGTGCCAGTAGCCCGAGCGGGGCCCCCTCCTACGAGCAGTACTTC.

V gene TRBV28 combines with J gene TRBJ1-1; D call uncertain. Between the trimmed V and J ends, which lost 3 bases and 1 base, there was a span of 12 bases. Germline V gene sequence: CDR1 MDHEN, CDR2 SYDVKM. This CDR3 has 15 residues. This CDR3 is CASSFVYTGNTEAFF. CDR3 nucleotide sequence: TGTGCCAGCAGTTTTGTTTACACGGGGAACACTGAAGCTTTCTTT.

The chain employs TRBV7-8 and TRBJ1-5, with 7 bases matching TRBD1. J gave up 0 bases and V 5 bases, and 4 bases lay outside the gene matches. The CDR3 consists of 15 residues. Germline CDR1 and CDR2: SGHVS and FQNEAQ. CDR3 sequence (DNA): TGTGCCAGCAGCCAGGGGGGGCATAGCAATCAGCCCCAGCATTTT. Residues: CASSQGGHSNQPQHF.

The rearrangement links TRBV27 to TRBJ2-1; weak D call: TRBD2 (6 bases). Germline V CDR1 and CDR2: MNHEY, SMNVEV (reference sequence). Trimming took off 2 bases at V and 10 bases at J, with 12 bases between the two ends. CDR3 length equals 13 residues. The CDR3 sequence is CASSLNSGLEQFF. The CDR3, as DNA: TGTGCCAGCAGTTTAAACAGCGGGCTCGAGCAGTTCTTC.

V usage is TRBV28 and J usage is TRBJ2-7, with 9 nucleotides matching TRBD2. The CDR3 consists of 16 residues. V shed 1 base and J 2 bases; nucleotides not matched to a gene: 6. Germline loops: CDR1 MDHEN, CDR2 SYDVKM. The CDR3 coding sequence is TGTGCCAGCAGTTTATTATCTAGCGGGACGACCTACGAGCAGTACTTC. Translating it yields CASSLLSSGTTYEQYF.

The chain joins TRBV4-3 to TRBJ1-2; the match to TRBD1 covers 8 bases. Germline V gene sequence: CDR1 LGHNA, CDR2 YSLEER. V was pared by 0 bases and J by 4 bases, with 7 bases of the junction left unmatched. There are 16 residues in the CDR3. The CDR3 bases are TGCGCCAGCAGCCAAGATCGGCAGGGGGCGGCCTATGGCTACACCTTC. It encodes CASSQDRQGAAYGYTF.

This clone was seen just once. V usage is TRBV7-9 and J usage is TRBJ1-2; D not resolved. Per germline, CDR1 SEHNR and CDR2 FQNEAQ (reference sequence). Trimming cost V 4 bases and J 8 bases, with 17 bases left between them. There are 14 residues in the CDR3. The CDR3 nucleotides are TGTGCCAGCAGCTCCGGGTTCATCGCGGGGGGCTACACCTTC. This gives the protein CASSSGFIAGGYTF.

This rearrangement joins TRBV19 to TRBJ1-5; no definite D call. The CDR3 is 16 residues long. Between the trimmed V and J ends, which lost 3 bases and 0 bases, there was a span of 12 bases. The V gene's germline CDR1 is LNHDA and CDR2 SQIVND (reference sequence). Here the CDR3 reads CASSITETYSNQPQHF. For the CDR3, the DNA is TGTGCCAGTAGTATTACAGAGACCTATAGCAATCAGCCCCAGCATTTT.

This rearrangement joins TRBV24-1 to TRBJ1-5; D unresolved. Deletions cut 4 bases from V and 9 bases from J, with 9 bases between. Germline CDR1 and CDR2: KGHDR and SFDVKD. The CDR3 extends over 12 amino acids. The CDR3 reads CATSDSGRPQHF. CDR3 sequence (DNA): TGTGCCACCAGTGACTCGGGTAGGCCCCAGCATTTT.

This chain joins TRBV28 and TRBJ2-7; 8 nucleotides match TRBD2. The CDR3 consists of 14 residues. Germline V gene lookup returns CDR1 MDHEN and CDR2 SYDVKM. V lost 9 bases, J lost 2 bases, and 9 bases stayed unmatched. The CDR3 sequence is CASVRGGPTYEQYF. The CDR3 DNA reads as TGTGCCAGTGTTCGGGGGGGGCCCACCTACGAGCAGTACTTC.

The rearrangement links TRBV3-1 (or the pseudogene TRBV3-2) to TRBJ1-1; D remains ambiguous. Between the trimmed V and J ends, which lost 4 bases and 1 base, there was a span of 10 bases. Germline CDR1 reads LGHDT; CDR2 reads YNNKEL (reference sequence). The length of the CDR3 is 14 residues. The DNA for the CDR3 is TGTGCCAGCAGCCCAGTCCGAAAGAACACTGAAGCTTTCTTT. Its protein product is CASSPVRKNTEAFF.

Written as DNA, the CDR3 is TGTGCCAGCACTAAGGAGACCCAGTACTTC. Protein sequence: CASTKETQYF. V usage is TRBV6-5 and J usage is TRBJ2-5; D not resolved. Germline CDR1 reads MNHEY; CDR2 reads SVGAGI. The length of the CDR3 is 10 residues. The V gene lost 7 bases and the J gene lost 5 bases, with 5 bases spanning the gap.

This clone was observed a single time. The sample contains more than one DNA sequence encoding this CDR3. This chain links TRBV7-9 with TRBJ1-5; 7 nucleotides agree with TRBD1. The CDR3 is 15 residues long. Germline CDR1 reads SEHNR; CDR2 reads FQNEAQ (reference sequence). V was pared by 4 bases and J by 0 bases, with 3 bases of the junction left unmatched. CDR3 coding DNA: TGTGCCAGCAGCTCAGACAGGGATAGCAATCAGCCCCAGCATTTT. Protein sequence: CASSSDRDSNQPQHF.